These T cell receptor beta chains were read from a single sample in a study of control samples from healthy donors and cancer patients. Profiling relied on immunoSEQ multiplex PCR, and the TCRdb table lists in-frame clones only, not all of them. The top ten hold 2.5% to 3% of the sample, which has about 69,000 clones, around four fifths seen once. The sample consisted of PBMCs. Every receptor here comes from a woman between 50 and 59 years old with lung cancer. Each CDR3 is given with its conserved first and last residue.

J gene,V gene,CDR3 protein
TRBJ2-7,TRBV5-6,CASSGGQVSYEQYF
TRBJ2-7,TRBV7-9,CASSLEREQYF
TRBJ1-1,TRBV19,CASSTLARGPTEAFF
TRBJ2-5,TRBV11-3,CASSLVLGQQETQYF
TRBJ2-5,TRBV9,CASSEGGQETQYF
TRBJ1-1,TRBV28,CASSLLWNTEAFF
TRBJ2-2,TRBV27,CATTGHLGELFF
TRBJ2-7,TRBV7-9,CASSQLHRDNEQYF
TRBJ1-2,TRBV29-1,CSVGGDYGYTF
TRBJ2-2,TRBV2,CASSVAQTGELFF
TRBJ2-7,TRBV6-2/TRBV6-3,CASSYSNPQHYEQYF
TRBJ2-2,TRBV24-1,CATRRDTGELFF
TRBJ2-2,TRBV29-1,CSVGRGKGAVGELFF
TRBJ2-5,TRBV20-1,CSASRGSVSNQETQYF
TRBJ1-2,TRBV7-2,CASSSPGQGVYTF
TRBJ1-5,TRBV4-1,CASSQDTGYQPQHF
TRBJ1-1,TRBV18,CASSKERQSYTEAFF
TRBJ1-3,TRBV5-1,CASSSTGVPGNTIYF
TRBJ2-1,TRBV7-3,CASSPGISNEQFF
TRBJ1-2,TRBV7-2,CASTPAGRDYGYTF